This T cell receptor beta chain was sequenced for a study of human T cells and chemical hapten exposure. Study-wide background: Sensitization was performed using 2% DPC on an approximately 2 cm by approximately 2 cm upper inner arm skin site. Patch testing was performed with 0.01% DPC on the upper back, with reading at 6 days.

A note on this clonotype: This may be a read error: a much more frequent sequence differs by one nucleotide.

TCRdb fed the RACE reads into MiXCR, producing one record per CDR3 protein. The table has under 450,000 distinct CDR3 sequences, around 6% seen once. The CDR3 totals 12 residues. In germline, CDR1 is MDHEN, CDR2 SYDVKM. The time point was: patch test 2, 6 weeks after DPC sensitization. The treatment denotes: therapeutic diphenylcyclopropenone sensitization with weekly scalp DPC. The sequencing used whole blood, collected in connection with sensitization to the hapten diphenylcyclopropenone (DPC). The gene calls are TRBV28 and TRBJ2-3, with 8 positions matching TRBD1. This sequence originates from a woman aged 18-35 years with alopecia areata. Some clones in this sample may be carry-over from other donors' samples. DNA of the CDR3: TGTGCCGGCAGTTTTCGACAGGGGACGCAGTATTTT. Translated: CAGSFRQGTQYF.